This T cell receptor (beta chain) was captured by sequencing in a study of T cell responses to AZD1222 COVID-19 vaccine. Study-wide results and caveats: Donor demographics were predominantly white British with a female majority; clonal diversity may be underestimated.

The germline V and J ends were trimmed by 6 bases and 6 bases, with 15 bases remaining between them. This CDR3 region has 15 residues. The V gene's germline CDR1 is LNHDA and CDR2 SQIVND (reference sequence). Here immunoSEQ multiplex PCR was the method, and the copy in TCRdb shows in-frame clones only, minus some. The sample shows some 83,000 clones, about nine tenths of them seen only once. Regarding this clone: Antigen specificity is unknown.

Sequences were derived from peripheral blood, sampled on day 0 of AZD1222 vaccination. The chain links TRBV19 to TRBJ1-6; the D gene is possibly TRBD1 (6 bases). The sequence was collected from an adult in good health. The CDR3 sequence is CASREEGVFNSPLHF. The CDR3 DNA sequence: TGTGCCAGTAGGGAAGAGGGGGTATTTAATTCACCCCTCCACTTT.